Listed here are 25 T cell receptor beta chains from one sample, sequenced in a study of shared clonotypes between healthy human individuals. The assay was immunoSEQ multiplex PCR, and TCRdb's table has in-frame clones only and misses some. Counted here are fewer than 2.5 million clones, over 85% occurring once; the ten biggest clones make up around 0.4%. The sequenced sample was naive CD4+ T cells from PBMCs. Subset given: CD45RA+ positively selected. The receptor source for this set is a man younger than 35 in good health. Some clones in this sample may be carry-over from other donors' samples.

This clone was counted a single time. The DNA of the CDR3 is TGTGCCAGCTCACCAGGGCACCCAGACACCTACGAGCAGTACTTC. This sequence encodes CASSPGHPDTYEQYF. The chain couples TRBV18 to TRBJ2-7; D ambiguous. The CDR3 totals 15 residues. Trimming removed 2 bases at V and 2 bases at J, with 13 bases between. Germline values: CDR1 KGHSH, CDR2 LQKENI.

V gene TRBV7-2 combines with J gene TRBJ2-1, with a possible D match to TRBD2 (5 bases). Trimming removed 1 base from V and 5 bases from J, with 12 bases in between. Per the germline V gene, CDR1 is SGHTA and CDR2 is FQGNSA. This CDR3 has 15 residues. In nucleotides, the CDR3 is TGTGCCAGCAGCTTAGTGCGCGGGTTTAACAATGAGCAGTTCTTC. Translating it yields CASSLVRGFNNEQFF. The full variable domain, in which reference TRBV7-2 and TRBJ2-1 provide the parts outside the CDR3, is GAGVSQSPSNKVTEKGKDVELRCDPISGHTALYWYRQSLGQGLEFLIYFQGNSAPDKSGLPSDRFSAERTGGSVSTLTIQRTQQEDSAVYLCASSLVRGFNNEQFFGPGTRLTVL.

This sequence joins TRBV28 and TRBJ1-5, with 10 bases fitting TRBD1. The V segment lost 3 bases and the J segment 7 bases; nucleotides outside the gene matches: 9. CDR3 length equals 16 residues. Germline lookup yields CDR1 MDHEN and CDR2 SYDVKM. The CDR3 DNA reads TGTGCCAGCAGTTTTACCGGGACAGGGGAAGGGCAGCCCCAGCATTTT. As protein: CASSFTGTGEGQPQHF.

The chain has TRBV18 and TRBJ1-2, with D possibly TRBD1 on 5 matching bases. CDR1 and CDR2 from the germline V gene are KGHSH and LQKENI. The CDR3 extends over 13 amino acids. Trimming stripped 3 bases from V and 7 bases from J, with 12 bases between. The CDR3 reads CASSPLAGFGYTF. The CDR3 DNA follows: TGTGCCAGCTCACCTCTGGCAGGGTTTGGCTACACCTTC.

The chain employs TRBV18 and TRBJ2-1, with TRBD2 identical over 14 bases. The CDR3 extends over 15 amino acids. V shed 8 bases, J shed 4 bases, and the junction held 4 bases outside the gene matches. Germline V gene data show CDR1 as KGHSH and CDR2 as LQKENI. The CDR3 DNA sequence: TGTGCCAGCGCGGGGACTAGCGGGGGTTACAATGAGCAGTTCTTC. It codes for CASAGTSGGYNEQFF.

This chain joins TRBV6-1 and TRBJ2-5; tentative D call: TRBD1 (6 bases). V gave up 1 base and J gave up 1 base, with 13 bases separating them. The CDR3 runs 16 residues. The germline V gene encodes CDR1 MNHNS and CDR2 SASEGT. DNA for the CDR3: TGTGCCAGCAGTGAAGGATGGGGGCAGACCCAAGAGACCCAGTACTTC. Translated: CASSEGWGQTQETQYF.

This chain connects TRBV7-2 to TRBJ2-7, with 13 bases matching TRBD2. This CDR3 spans 16 amino acids. With 1 base clipped from V and 2 bases from J, the junction kept 2 bases outside the gene matches. Germline V gene lookup returns CDR1 SGHTA and CDR2 FQGNSA. This chain's CDR3 is CASSLVTSGGAYEQYF. The CDR3, as DNA: TGTGCCAGCAGCTTAGTAACTAGCGGGGGGGCCTACGAGCAGTACTTC.

The chain carries TRBV7-8 and TRBJ1-5; D might be TRBD1 (5 bases). CDR1 and CDR2 (germline): SGHVS, FQNEAQ. This CDR3 comprises 19 residues. V was cut by 0 bases and J by 0 bases, with 18 bases left in between. The CDR3 loop is CASSLAQTTGPYSNQPQHF. The CDR3 DNA reads as TGTGCCAGCAGCTTAGCCCAAACTACAGGACCCTATAGCAATCAGCCCCAGCATTTT.

Details on this clone: The same CDR3 arises from other DNA sequences in this sample as well. The chain joins TRBV6-5 to TRBJ2-7; D is uncertain. Germline CDR1 MNHEY, CDR2 SVGAGI. The CDR3 covers 14 residues. V gave up 0 bases and J gave up 3 bases, with 9 bases separating them. The CDR3 DNA follows: TGTGCCAGCAGTTACTCGGTGTCCAGCTACGAGCAGTACTTC. This codes for CASSYSVSSYEQYF.

This clone was detected a few times. This chain links TRBV10-3 with TRBJ1-2, with TRBD1 identical over 7 bases. Per germline, CDR1 ENHRY and CDR2 SYGVKD. Trimming took 7 bases from V and 0 from J; bases not matched to a gene: 5. The CDR3 has 14 amino acids. The CDR3 sequence is CAIKLGTANYGYTF. As DNA, the CDR3 is TGTGCCATCAAGCTTGGGACAGCTAACTATGGCTACACCTTC.

In this sample, this clone turned up once. This chain uses TRBV11-2 with TRBJ2-1; a weak D match, TRBD2 (5 bases). Germline CDR1 and CDR2: SGHAT and FQNNGV. The V end was cut by 6 bases, the J end by 1 base, with 13 bases between. The CDR3 contains 15 residues. Here the CDR3 reads CASRGLGSSYNEQFF. The CDR3 coding sequence is TGTGCCAGCAGGGGTCTAGGGAGTTCCTACAATGAGCAGTTCTTC.

J is TRBJ2-7 and V is TRBV5-1; tentatively, D is TRBD2 (7 bases). The CDR3 consists of 15 residues. The germline V and J ends were trimmed by 0 bases and 5 bases, with 15 bases remaining between them. Germline-derived CDR1 and CDR2 are SGHRS and YFSETQ. The CDR3 spells CASSLGSGTTHEQYF. The CDR3 DNA follows: TGCGCCAGCAGCTTGGGGAGCGGGACAACGCACGAGCAGTACTTC.

The chain uses TRBV9 and TRBJ1-1; D possibly corresponds to TRBD1 (5 bases). Trimming took off 3 bases at V and 1 base at J, with 16 bases between the two ends. The CDR3 is 16 amino acids. The germline gives CDR1 SGDLS, CDR2 YYNGEE. DNA for the CDR3: TGTGCCAGCAGCGCTGCGGGTGAGGGGAGGAACACTGAAGCTTTCTTT. Translation gives CASSAAGEGRNTEAFF.

J is TRBJ2-5 and V is TRBV5-1; D is unclear. CDR1 is SGHRS and CDR2 is YFSETQ in the germline V gene. The CDR3 sequence is 15 residues long. Trimming stripped 3 bases from V and 1 base from J, with 13 bases between. Written as DNA, the CDR3 is TGCGCCAGCAGCTGGCAGGTCCCGGGCCAAGAGACCCAGTACTTC. This gives the protein CASSWQVPGQETQYF.

The genes are TRBV14 and TRBJ2-1; 7 bases are a match to TRBD2. Germline V gene lookup returns CDR1 SGHDN and CDR2 FVKESK. The CDR3 has 16 residues. The J segment lost 7 bases and the V segment lost 1 base, leaving 10 bases of the junction unmatched. Written as DNA, the CDR3 is TGTGCCAGCAGCCAAGGACTAGCTTATTCGGGGAATGAGCAGTTCTTC. The encoded protein is CASSQGLAYSGNEQFF.

The chain combines TRBV6-1 with TRBJ1-2; tentative D call: TRBD1 (5 bases). V was pared by 6 bases and J by 5 bases, with 16 bases between. This CDR3 has 14 amino acids. Germline V lookup: CDR1 MNHNS, CDR2 SASEGT. Written as DNA, the CDR3 is TGTGCCAGCAGAGAAAGCAGGGTTGGGTATGGCTACACCTTC. This codes for CASRESRVGYGYTF.

The rearrangement joins TRBV6-6 to TRBJ2-1, with no clear D. CDR1 and CDR2 (germline): MNHNY, SVGAGI (reference sequence). There are 13 residues in the CDR3. With 6 bases removed from V and 0 bases from J, the gap between germline ends came to 6 bases. This chain's CDR3 is CASSPSSYNEQFF. The CDR3 DNA is TGTGCCAGCAGCCCCTCCTCCTACAATGAGCAGTTCTTC.

The J gene is TRBJ1-2, the V gene TRBV28, with D tentatively TRBD1 (5 bases). Germline V gene lookup returns CDR1 MDHEN and CDR2 SYDVKM. The CDR3 contains 14 residues. V dropped 4 bases and J dropped 8 bases, with 17 bases sitting between them. Here the CDR3 DNA reads TGTGCCAGCAGTTCCCCGGCCAGGGTCGGCGGCTACACCTTC. It encodes CASSSPARVGGYTF.

The rearrangement uses TRBV7-9 and TRBJ2-3, with D possibly being TRBD1 or TRBD2 (5 bases each). Germline V lookup: CDR1 SEHNR, CDR2 FQNEAQ (reference sequence). Between the trimmed V and J ends, which lost 3 bases and 2 bases, there was a span of 15 bases. CDR3 length equals 16 residues. CDR3 loop: CASSLLFRGVTDTQYF. Here the CDR3 DNA reads TGTGCCAGCAGCTTGCTTTTCCGGGGCGTCACAGATACGCAGTATTTT. The whole variable domain, filled in from reference TRBV7-9 and TRBJ2-3, reads DTGVSQNPRHKITKRGQNVTFRCDPISEHNRLYWYRQTLGQGPEFLTYFQNEAQLEKSRLLSDRFSAERPKGSFSTLEIQRTEQGDSAMYLCASSLLFRGVTDTQYFGPGTRLTVL.

The J gene is TRBJ1-5, the V gene TRBV27; no clear D. Trimming removed 4 bases from V and 6 bases from J, with 16 bases in between. Germline V gene sequence: CDR1 MNHEY, CDR2 SMNVEV (reference sequence). The CDR3 has 15 amino acids. The CDR3 nucleotides read TGTGCCAGCAGTTCCGGTTTATCGCCCCCTCAGCCCCAGCATTTT. Protein sequence: CASSSGLSPPQPQHF.

The J gene is TRBJ2-7, the V gene TRBV5-5; TRBD2 matches at 13 bases. The V gene end was trimmed by 1 base and the J gene end by 6 bases; junction bases not matched to a gene: 1. The CDR3 extends over 14 amino acids. Germline assignment: CDR1 SGHKS and CDR2 YYEKEE (reference sequence). In DNA, the CDR3 is TGTGCCAGCAGCTTGACTAGCGGGAGGGTCGAGCAGTACTTC. It encodes CASSLTSGRVEQYF.

The V and J genes are TRBV19 and TRBJ1-5; a weak D match, TRBD1 (6 bases). CDR1 LNHDA and CDR2 SQIVND come from the germline V gene (reference sequence). Trimming left V 3 bases short and J 6 bases short, with 12 bases between. The CDR3 consists of 14 residues. The CDR3 nucleotides read TGTGCCAGTAGTATGGGGGCACCCACTCAGCCCCAGCATTTT. This encodes CASSMGAPTQPQHF.

J is TRBJ1-1 and V is TRBV2; D possibly corresponds to TRBD1 (6 bases). V was pared by 4 bases and J by 4 bases, with 16 bases between. The CDR3 runs to 15 residues. Germline CDR1 is SNHLY and CDR2 is FYNNEI. The CDR3 protein is CASSVDSGGLTEAFF. The CDR3 nucleotides read TGTGCCAGCAGTGTGGACAGTGGGGGGCTCACTGAAGCTTTCTTT.

This chain connects TRBV10-3 to TRBJ2-3; a possible D gene is TRBD1 (6 bases). The germline CDR1 and CDR2 sequences are ENHRY and SYGVKD. CDR3 length equals 12 residues. The ends were cut back, 10 bases at V and 4 bases at J, with 12 bases in the middle. The CDR3 is CATGQYADTQYF. CDR3 sequence (DNA): TGTGCCACCGGACAGTATGCAGATACGCAGTATTTT.

The chain recombines TRBV9 with TRBJ2-5; 12 nucleotides line up with TRBD2. V dropped 0 bases and J dropped 1; count of bases not matched to a gene: 10. This CDR3 has 19 residues. CDR1 and CDR2 (germline): SGDLS, YYNGEE. CDR3 residues: CASSVGASGRGPFQETQYF. In DNA form, the CDR3 reads TGTGCCAGCAGCGTAGGGGCTAGCGGGAGGGGTCCGTTCCAAGAGACCCAGTACTTC.